This is a list of T cell receptor beta chains from one sample in a study of siplizumab effects on memory and regulatory T cells. Sequenced by immunoSEQ multiplex PCR; TCRdb stores in-frame clones only, minus some. The sample has 85,000 to 95,000 clones, about 93% seen once; the top ten hold 0.3%. Sequencing input: non-Treg CD4+ T cells sorted from blood. The receptors stem from a human donor in good health. The CDR3 runs from the conserved cysteine through the conserved F or W. The D gene is left open where the match is weak. The size entry is marked missing in some rows and otherwise reads once, few, many or a size class.

.	TRBV29-1	.	TRBJ1-1	TGCAGCGTTTCTAACAGGATATCCATGAACACTGAAGCTTTCTTT	CSVSNRISMNTEAFF
TRBD1	TRBV11-3	.	TRBJ2-2	TGTGCCAGCAGCGTCGGACAGGGTTACACCGGGGAGCTGTTTTTT	CASSVGQGYTGELFF
TRBD1	TRBV7-2	.	TRBJ1-2	TGTGCCAGCAGCTTAGTCAGGGGGCCGGATTATGGCTACACCTTC	CASSLVRGPDYGYTF
TRBD1	TRBV30	.	TRBJ1-1	TGTGCCTGGAGATTGACAGGGTTGAACACTGAAGCTTTCTTT	CAWRLTGLNTEAFF
.	TRBV7-9	.	TRBJ1-4	TGTGCCAGCAGCTTTCAGGGTGAAAAACTGTTTTTT	CASSFQGEKLFF
.	TRBV6-1	.	TRBJ2-4	TGTGCCAGCAGTGCCACGGGACCCACAATGGGAAACATTCAGTACTTC	CASSATGPTMGNIQYF
.	TRBV9	.	TRBJ2-2	TGTGCCAGCAGCTCAGTAGCGGTGAACACCGGGGAGCTGTTTTTT	CASSSVAVNTGELFF
.	TRBV7-6	.	TRBJ2-5	TGTGCCAGCAGCTTGGAGGGTGGCCAAGAGACCCAGTACTTC	CASSLEGGQETQYF
.	TRBV2	few	TRBJ1-5	TGTGCCAGCAGTGACGTTGGGGGCAATCAGCCCCAGCATTTT	CASSDVGGNQPQHF
.	TRBV5-1	few	TRBJ2-7	TGCGCCAGCAGACAACAGGGTTACGAGCAGTACTTC	CASRQQGYEQYF
.	TRBV19	.	TRBJ1-2	TGTGCCAGTAGTAGAAACCGGGACTCAAGCGCCTATGGCTACACCTTC	CASSRNRDSSAYGYTF
.	TRBV29-1	.	TRBJ2-5	TGCAGCGTTACAGGGGAGGGGGAGACCCAGTACTTC	CSVTGEGETQYF
TRBD1	TRBV6-5	.	TRBJ2-2	TGTGCCAGCAGTTACTCGATCCAGGGGGCCGCCGGGGAGCTGTTTTTT	CASSYSIQGAAGELFF
.	TRBV30	.	TRBJ1-3	TGTGCCTGGAGTGTAACGGCAGTCGGAAACACCATATATTTT	CAWSVTAVGNTIYF
TRBD1	TRBV27	.	TRBJ1-3	TGTGCCAGCAGTTCAATGGACAGGGGGCCTGGAAACACCATATATTTT	CASSSMDRGPGNTIYF
TRBD1	TRBV5-1	.	TRBJ1-2	TGCGCCAGCAGCCAGGGGACAGCCACTAACTATGGCTACACCTTC	CASSQGTATNYGYTF
TRBD1	TRBV7-6	.	TRBJ1-1	TGTGCCAGCAGCTCGGGACAGGGGGCGAACACTGAAGCTTTCTTT	CASSSGQGANTEAFF
.	TRBV19	.	TRBJ1-2	TGTGCCAGTACACAGGAATCATACTCCTATGGCTACACCTTC	CASTQESYSYGYTF
TRBD1	TRBV7-2	.	TRBJ2-7	TGTGCCAGCAGCTGGGGACAGGGGGTAGCCTACGAGCAGTACTTC	CASSWGQGVAYEQYF
.	TRBV19	.	TRBJ1-2	TGTGCCAGTAGTATATTTGGGGTGGGAGGCTACACCTTC	CASSIFGVGGYTF
TRBD1	TRBV19	.	TRBJ2-2	TGTGCCAGCTTACACCCCTCCGGGACAGGGACCGGGGAGCTGTTTTTT	CASLHPSGTGTGELFF
.	TRBV7-9	.	TRBJ2-3	TGTGCCAGCAGCTTTCAGGGGGGTAGGACAGATACGCAGTATTTT	CASSFQGGRTDTQYF
.	TRBV4-1	once	TRBJ2-1	TGCGCCAGCACGGTTACTGGTACTAGTTCATCTTACAATGAGCAGTTCTTC	CASTVTGTSSSYNEQFF
TRBD2	TRBV7-9	.	TRBJ2-1	TGTGCCAGCAGCCGGACTAGCGGGGGCCCAGCCCAGCAGTTCTTC	CASSRTSGGPAQQFF
TRBD1	TRBV28	.	TRBJ2-2	TGTGCCAGCAGGGGACAGGGGCACACCGGGGAGCTGTTTTTT	CASRGQGHTGELFF
.	TRBV11-3	.	TRBJ1-3	TGTGCCAGCAGCTTAACGTTCGGTCAGACGGGAAACACCATATATTTT	CASSLTFGQTGNTIYF
.	TRBV2	.	TRBJ2-3	TGTGCCAGCAGTGTGGGGGGCGGCACAGATACGCAGTATTTT	CASSVGGGTDTQYF
TRBD1	TRBV2	.	TRBJ1-4	TGTGCCAGCAGAGCGACAGGGGGCAACGGAAAACTGTTTTTT	CASRATGGNGKLFF
.	TRBV19	.	TRBJ2-7	TGTGCCAGTAGTATAGGGCGGGGCTACGAGCAGTACTTC	CASSIGRGYEQYF
.	TRBV2	few	TRBJ1-1	TGTGCCGGGAACAGGGAGGGGATGAACACTGAAGCTTTCTTT	CAGNREGMNTEAFF
.	TRBV2	.	TRBJ1-3	TGTGCCAGCAGTGAGGTCGGGAGCTCTGGAAACACCATATATTTT	CASSEVGSSGNTIYF
.	TRBV2	once	TRBJ1-2	TGTGCCAGCAGTGACGGGACGGGGACCTATGGCTACACCTTC	CASSDGTGTYGYTF